Each of the 32 T cell receptor beta chains below was sequenced from the same sample in a study of blood T cells in healthy people across ages. Through a sample-barcoded 5' primer and a J-beta primer mix, a second PCR was run for roughly 6 to 12 cycles. TCRdb used MiXCR to reprocess the 5' RACE reads, holding one entry per CDR3 protein. Among under 1 million distinct CDR3 sequences listed, approximately 48% were seen once. Sequencing was carried out using blood. The receptors were gathered from a man aged 55 to 70 in good health.

V usage is TRBV20-1 and J usage is TRBJ1-5; D remains ambiguous. V was trimmed by 1 base and J by 4 bases, leaving 5 bases between them. Germline V gene sequence: CDR1 DFQATT, CDR2 SNEGSKA (reference sequence). The CDR3 extends over 12 amino acids. CDR3 amino acids: CSARASNQPQHF. As DNA, the CDR3 is TGCAGTGCTAGAGCCAGTAATCAGCCCCAGCATTTT.

The chain combines TRBV30 with TRBJ2-5; 8 bases match TRBD2. The J call may be faulty, since TRBJ2-7 better matches the DNA end. Germline V gene data show CDR1 as GTSNPN and CDR2 as SVGIG (reference sequence). CDR3 size: 14 residues. Here the CDR3 reads CAWSLNSGGDEQYF. The CDR3 DNA reads TGTGCCTGGAGTCTCAACTCCGGGGGGGACGAGCAGTACTTC.

This clonotype has just a few counts. V usage is TRBV10-3 and J usage is TRBJ2-7, with D possibly matching TRBD1 (6 bases). Trimming shortened V by 3 bases and J by 2 bases, and 23 bases separated the two germline ends. Germline V gene data show CDR1 as ENHRY and CDR2 as SYGVKD. The CDR3 spans 18 residues. CDR3: CAISDLRGWALGAYEQYF. CDR3 nucleotide sequence: TGTGCCATCAGTGATCTCAGGGGATGGGCCCTTGGTGCCTACGAGCAGTACTTC.

The chain combines TRBV6-5 with TRBJ1-6; D perhaps matches TRBD1 (6 bases). Germline CDR1 MNHEY, CDR2 SVGAGI. V was pared by 7 bases and J by 10 bases, with 17 bases between. This CDR3 region has 14 residues. The CDR3 bases are TGTGCCAGCATGGGGGCAGGGTATTACTCACCCCTCCACTTT. Its protein product is CASMGAGYYSPLHF.

This clonotype has more than one count but fewer than ten. The chain links TRBV20-1 to TRBJ1-2, with a weak D call TRBD1 (6 bases). The CDR3 runs 15 residues. Germline V gives CDR1 DFQATT, CDR2 SNEGSKA (reference sequence). V lost 4 bases and J lost 1, with 16 bases in between. As DNA, the CDR3 is TGCAGTGCTATGCCGCAGGGGATAGTTAACTATGGCTACACCTTC. This codes for CSAMPQGIVNYGYTF.

The chain combines TRBV7-9 with TRBJ2-7, with 11 bases matching TRBD1. The CDR3 extends over 15 amino acids. V gave up 4 bases and J gave up 2 bases; unmatched junction bases: 4. In germline, CDR1 is SEHNR, CDR2 FQNEAQ (reference sequence). The CDR3, as DNA: TGTGCCAGCAGCTGGAAGGACAGGGGGCCCTACGAGCAGTACTTC. Its protein is CASSWKDRGPYEQYF.

This chain uses TRBV5-1 with TRBJ1-2; 7 bases align to TRBD1. There are 15 residues in the CDR3. Germline V lookup: CDR1 SGHRS, CDR2 YFSETQ. Trimming cost V 4 bases and J 2 bases; bases outside gene matches: 8. The CDR3 spells CASSPTIQGNYGYTF. The CDR3, as DNA: TGCGCCAGCAGCCCCACAATACAGGGGAACTATGGCTACACCTTC.

This clonotype was found a few times. The rearrangement uses TRBV6-1 and TRBJ2-6, with 11 nucleotides matching TRBD1. This CDR3 is built from 18 residues. Unmatched junction bases numbered 5, after V lost 4 bases and J lost 0 bases. Germline values: CDR1 MNHNS, CDR2 SASEGT. CDR3 loop: CASSVTGTGGSGANVLTF. The CDR3 DNA follows: TGTGCCAGCAGTGTAACCGGGACAGGGGGCTCTGGGGCCAACGTCCTGACTTTC.

Of note for this clonotype: A junction end diverges from the germline sequence, so it may reflect a read error. This rearrangement joins TRBV7-7 to TRBJ2-1, with D possibly being TRBD2 (7 bases). The germline V gene encodes CDR1 SSHAT and CDR2 FNYEAQ (reference sequence). This CDR3 has 14 amino acids. CDR3 DNA sequence: TGTGCTAGCAGCTACGGGGGGCTAAACAATGATCAGTTCTTC. This codes for CASSYGGLNNDQFF.

This chain connects TRBV9 to TRBJ2-1, with TRBD2 matching over 11 bases. Per germline, CDR1 SGDLS and CDR2 YYNGEE. V gave up 0 bases and J gave up 5 bases; unmatched junction bases: 4. This CDR3 region has 16 residues. Here the CDR3 reads CASSVVGTSGNNEQFF. The DNA for the CDR3 is TGTGCCAGCAGCGTAGTGGGGACTAGCGGCAACAATGAGCAGTTCTTC.

The chain carries TRBV4-1 and TRBJ2-1; 9 positions match TRBD2. Trimming removed 0 bases from V and 2 bases from J; junction bases left unmatched: 5. The CDR3 has 17 amino acids. Looked up from germline, CDR1 is MGHRA and CDR2 is YSYEKL. CDR3 protein: CASSQDPGGGAYNEQFF. CDR3 nucleotide sequence: TGCGCCAGCAGCCAAGACCCGGGCGGGGGGGCCTACAATGAGCAGTTCTTC.

This clonotype was seen more than once but under ten times. The V call is TRBV20-1, the J call TRBJ2-7, with 13 bases that match TRBD2. CDR1 and CDR2 (germline): DFQATT, SNEGSKA (reference sequence). The CDR3 has 14 residues. V lost 6 bases, J lost 8 bases, and 10 bases stayed unmatched. CDR3 loop: CSARTSGGAGKQYF. As DNA, the CDR3 is TGCAGTGCCCGGACTAGCGGGGGCGCAGGAAAGCAGTACTTC.

The V and J genes are TRBV10-3 and TRBJ2-5; D unresolved. The CDR3 totals 12 residues. Germline V lookup: CDR1 ENHRY, CDR2 SYGVKD. V was cut by 6 bases and J by 11 bases, with 16 bases left in between. The CDR3 protein is CAIRDAWGEQYF. DNA for the CDR3: TGTGCCATCAGGGACGCATGGGGTGAGCAGTACTTC.

The chain uses TRBV5-1 and TRBJ2-7; D may be TRBD1 (5 bases). The CDR3 length is 16 residues. V was cut by 4 bases and J by 0 bases, with 17 bases left in between. Germline CDR1 reads SGHRS; CDR2 reads YFSETQ. DNA of the CDR3: TGCGCCAGCAGCGGGGTCCGTGGGGCAAGCTCCTACGAGCAGTACTTC. Translated, it gives CASSGVRGASSYEQYF.

The chain recombines TRBV7-2 with TRBJ2-3; no reliable D call. V was trimmed by 1 base and J by 5 bases, leaving 10 bases between them. Germline V lookup: CDR1 SGHTA, CDR2 FQGNSA. The CDR3 is 14 amino acids. The CDR3, as DNA: TGTGCCAGCAGCTTAGGACCCATTATAGATACGCAGTATTTT. Its translation is CASSLGPIIDTQYF.

This clonotype has only one observation. The rearrangement uses TRBV7-2 and TRBJ1-1; D might be TRBD1 (6 bases). Per germline, CDR1 SGHTA and CDR2 FQGNSA. The CDR3 is made up of 14 amino acids. V shed 6 bases and J shed 1 base, with 12 bases lying between them. CDR3 sequence: CASRPGGRNTEAFF. CDR3 nucleotide sequence: TGTGCCAGCAGGCCTGGGGGCAGGAACACTGAAGCTTTCTTT.

This clonotype appeared a few times. The chain has TRBV27 and TRBJ2-7; D is perhaps TRBD2 (6 bases). The germline gives CDR1 MNHEY, CDR2 SMNVEV (reference sequence). Trimming stripped 4 bases from V and 0 bases from J, with 10 bases between. CDR3 length equals 14 residues. The CDR3, as DNA: TGTGCCAGCAGTTCATCGGGGGACTCCTACGAGCAGTACTTC. Amino acid sequence: CASSSSGDSYEQYF.

This chain links TRBV5-8 with TRBJ1-1; the D is unclear. Germline V CDR1 and CDR2: SGHTS, YDEGEE. This CDR3 contains 12 residues. The ends were cut back, 6 bases at V and 4 bases at J, with 10 bases in the middle. CDR3 nucleotides: TGTGCCAGCATCGGGGAAGCCACTGAAGCTTTCTTT. Protein: CASIGEATEAFF.

This clonotype was counted a few times. The V gene is TRBV12-3 or TRBV12-4, the J gene TRBJ2-4, with D possibly being TRBD1 (6 bases). The J call could be wrong; TRBJ2-5 is a better fit for the DNA end. The CDR3 totals 14 residues. CDR3 sequence: CASNVQGPQVTQYF. In nucleotides, the CDR3 is TGTGCCAGCAACGTCCAGGGGCCACAGGTGACCCAGTACTTC.

The chain combines TRBV20-1 with TRBJ2-5, with D tentatively TRBD2 (5 bases). This CDR3 contains 18 residues. Deletions cut 1 base from V and 2 bases from J, with 23 bases between. Looked up from germline, CDR1 is DFQATT and CDR2 is SNEGSKA (reference sequence). The CDR3 sequence: CSARGPRGNWGLQETQYF. Written as DNA, the CDR3 is TGCAGTGCTAGAGGCCCTCGGGGAAATTGGGGTTTACAAGAGACCCAGTACTTC.

Only a few counts were recorded for this clonotype. The chain links TRBV7-6 to TRBJ2-7; 10 bases align to TRBD2. V shed 4 bases, J shed 0 bases, and the junction held 12 bases outside the gene matches. Germline lookup yields CDR1 SGHVS and CDR2 FNYEAQ. The CDR3 runs to 18 residues. The CDR3 DNA follows: TGTGCCAGCAGCTCCTATCCTAGCGGGGGCCGCAACTCCTACGAGCAGTACTTC. It is translated as CASSSYPSGGRNSYEQYF.

The V and J genes are TRBV7-9 and TRBJ2-7, with TRBD2 matching 9 bases. Looked up from germline, CDR1 is SEHNR and CDR2 is FQNEAQ (reference sequence). The ends lost 3 bases at V and 1 base at J; junction bases unmatched: 4. The CDR3 extends over 15 amino acids. CDR3 residues: CASSFTSGFSYEQYF. CDR3 bases: TGTGCCAGCAGCTTTACTAGCGGGTTTTCCTACGAGCAGTACTTC. The full variable domain, its missing parts supplied by reference TRBV7-9 and TRBJ2-7, is DTGVSQNPRHKITKRGQNVTFRCDPISEHNRLYWYRQTLGQGPEFLTYFQNEAQLEKSRLLSDRFSAERPKGSFSTLEIQRTEQGDSAMYLCASSFTSGFSYEQYFGPGTRLTVT.

This chain links TRBV3-1 with TRBJ2-4; no reliable D call. CDR3 length: 16 residues. The germline gives CDR1 LGHDT, CDR2 YNNKEL (reference sequence). The V gene lost 1 base and the J gene lost 1 base, with 11 bases spanning the gap. This chain's CDR3 is CASSQGQVRAKNIQYF. The CDR3 DNA reads as TGTGCCAGCAGCCAAGGTCAGGTCCGCGCCAAAAACATTCAGTACTTC.

The chain links TRBV20-1 to TRBJ2-2; D ambiguous. The V gene lost 6 bases and the J gene lost 7 bases, with 12 bases spanning the gap. Germline loops: CDR1 DFQATT, CDR2 SNEGSKA (reference sequence). The CDR3 runs to 12 residues. CDR3 region: CSASDTGGELFF. The CDR3 DNA follows: TGCAGTGCGTCCGATACGGGCGGGGAGCTGTTTTTT.

This chain joins TRBV25-1 and TRBJ1-2; no firm D call. Trimming left V 0 bases short and J 8 bases short, with 10 bases between. CDR1 is MGHDK, CDR2 SYGVNS, per germline. The CDR3 is 13 residues long. CDR3 in amino acids: CASSEYLGRGYTF. The DNA of the CDR3 is TGTGCCAGCAGTGAATACCTCGGTAGGGGCTACACCTTC.

This rearrangement joins TRBV11-2 to TRBJ2-3; D is perhaps TRBD1 or TRBD2 (5 bases each). Germline CDR1 SGHAT, CDR2 FQNNGV. The CDR3 totals 16 residues. V was trimmed by 5 bases and J by 3 bases, leaving 18 bases between them. Here the CDR3 DNA reads TGTGCCAGCAGCCCATCCCGGGACGTTATTACAGATACGCAGTATTTT. It is translated as CASSPSRDVITDTQYF.

V usage is TRBV4-3 and J usage is TRBJ1-1; no clear D. CDR3 length: 12 residues. V gave up 0 bases and J gave up 11 bases, with 10 bases separating them. The V gene's germline CDR1 is LGHNA and CDR2 YSLEER. The CDR3 DNA sequence: TGCGCCAGCAGCCAAGATGGAATGGGGGCTTTCTTT. It is translated as CASSQDGMGAFF.

Comment on this clonotype: One end of the junction varies from germline; a read error may be responsible. The chain carries TRBV4-1 and TRBJ2-5; no reliable D call. CDR3 length: 14 amino acids. Germline V gene data show CDR1 as MGHRA and CDR2 as YSYEKL. The chain's CDR3 is CANSQDLWTHGQYF. The CDR3 DNA reads as TGCGCCAACAGCCAAGATCTATGGACCCACGGGCAGTACTTC.

The chain couples TRBV6-6 to TRBJ1-1; D perhaps matches TRBD1 (6 bases). This CDR3 has 16 residues. Germline loops: CDR1 MNHNY, CDR2 SVGAGI (reference sequence). Trimming took 7 bases from V and 3 from J, leaving 21 bases between them. DNA of the CDR3: TGTGCCAGCACCCCAGGTGGGGGGCGCGGGGACACTGAAGCTTTCTTT. It codes for CASTPGGGRGDTEAFF.

V usage is TRBV29-1 and J usage is TRBJ1-2, with D possibly matching TRBD1 (5 bases). This CDR3 region has 13 residues. V lost 6 bases, J lost 2 bases, and 13 bases lay in between. From germline, CDR1 is SQVTM and CDR2 ANQGSEA. The CDR3 reads CSVPPGLNYGYTF. For the CDR3, the DNA is TGCAGCGTCCCGCCGGGACTCAACTATGGCTACACCTTC. The variable domain in full, completed from reference TRBV29-1 and TRBJ1-2, reads SAVISQKPSRDICQRGTSLTIQCQVDSQVTMMFWYRQQPGQSLTLIATANQGSEATYESGFVIDKFPISRPNLTFSTLTVSNMSPEDSSIYLCSVPPGLNYGYTFGSGTRLTVV.

Worth noting for this clonotype: A single base separates this from a much larger clone, so it may be a read error. In this CDR3 the conserved last residue, phenylalanine or tryptophan, is missing, so a read error is likely. V is TRBV11-1 and J is TRBJ2-4; tentatively, D is TRBD1 or TRBD2 (5 bases each). From germline, CDR1 is SGHAT and CDR2 FQDESV (reference sequence). This CDR3 is 14 amino acids long. The V end lost 5 bases, the J end lost 6 bases, and 14 bases lay between the germline ends. The CDR3, as DNA: TGTGCCAGCAGCGCCCGGGATGGGGGAAACATTCAGTACGTC. Translation: CASSARDGGNIQYV.

This rearrangement joins TRBV5-1 to TRBJ2-3; TRBD2 aligns across 8 bases. This CDR3 is 15 amino acids long. Trimming cost V 5 bases and J 2 bases; bases outside gene matches: 7. Germline assignment: CDR1 SGHRS and CDR2 YFSETQ. The CDR3 DNA is TGCGCCAGCAGGTTAGCGGGGTTGGACACAGATACGCAGTATTTT. It yields the protein CASRLAGLDTDTQYF.